This entry is about one T cell receptor beta chain. The data belong to a study of blood T cell repertoires in COVID-19. Study-level information: From T cells, B-cell-depleted T cells, or PBMCs came the material, which was cDNA or gDNA.

Participant reports of clinical history set cohort assignment. Assay used: immunoSEQ multiplex PCR; TCRdb lists only in-frame clones, some missing. The table has hundreds of thousands of clones, about 88% seen once. The sample comprised PBMCs or T cells enriched from blood (not recorded which). The sequence came from a man aged 30 to 39 with acute COVID-19.

CDR3 nucleotides: TGTGCCAGCAGCCTGTACCAAGAGACCCAGTACTTC. Residues: CASSLYQETQYF. The rearrangement uses TRBV12-3 or TRBV12-4 and TRBJ2-5; no clear D gene. The CDR3 sequence is 12 residues long. Deletions cut 6 bases from V and 0 bases from J, with 5 bases between.